The 17 T cell receptor beta chains presented below share a single source sample, sequenced in a study of blood T cell repertoires in COVID-19. Profiling relied on immunoSEQ multiplex PCR, and the TCRdb table lists in-frame clones only, not all of them. The sample holds about 42,000 clones, around four fifths seen once. Sequenced material: peripheral blood. All receptors derive from a man aged 50-60 years with active COVID-19.

CDR3 nucleotide sequence: TGTGCCAGCAGTTACTCGACACAGGGGGCTTACAATGAGCAGTTCTTC. Translated, it gives CASSYSTQGAYNEQFF. This chain links TRBV6-2 or TRBV6-3 with TRBJ2-1; the match to TRBD1 covers 9 bases. Germline V gene data show CDR1 as MNHEY and CDR2 as SVGEGT. V shed 0 bases, J shed 4 bases, and the junction held 4 bases outside the gene matches. The CDR3 sequence is 16 residues long.

The J gene is TRBJ2-1, the V gene TRBV9, with 14 positions matching TRBD2. Trimming at V came to 3 bases and at J to 4 bases, leaving 0 bases not matched to a gene. The CDR3 has 15 residues. The V gene's germline CDR1 is SGDLS and CDR2 YYNGEE. DNA of the CDR3: TGTGCCAGCAGCGGGACTAGCGGGGGGTACAATGAGCAGTTCTTC. It encodes CASSGTSGGYNEQFF.

V is TRBV5-4 and J is TRBJ1-6; D perhaps matches TRBD1 (6 bases). Germline V gene data show CDR1 as SGHNT and CDR2 as YYREEE (reference sequence). The V end was cut by 4 bases, the J end by 7 bases, with 15 bases between. This CDR3 is 15 amino acids long. The CDR3, as DNA: TGTGCCAGCAGCGAGGACAGTTTGGGGAATTCACCCCTCCACTTT. Its protein is CASSEDSLGNSPLHF.

The V call is TRBV27, the J call TRBJ2-7; no clear D gene. The CDR3 runs 11 residues. V lost 7 bases and J 2 bases, leaving 6 bases between the germline ends. The V gene's germline CDR1 is MNHEY and CDR2 SMNVEV (reference sequence). CDR3 nucleotide sequence: TGTGCCAGCATGAGCACCTACGAGCAGTACTTC. Translated, it gives CASMSTYEQYF.

V usage is TRBV19 and J usage is TRBJ2-6; D perhaps matches TRBD1 (6 bases). Between the trimmed V and J ends, which lost 6 bases and 3 bases, there was a span of 12 bases. This CDR3 spans 15 amino acids. Germline assignment: CDR1 LNHDA and CDR2 SQIVND (reference sequence). The CDR3: CASRRQEYGANVLTF. CDR3 coding DNA: TGTGCCAGTAGAAGACAGGAATATGGGGCCAACGTCCTGACTTTC.

This chain uses TRBV7-9 with TRBJ2-7; 9 bases match TRBD2. CDR3 length: 16 amino acids. Germline CDR1 is SEHNR and CDR2 is FQNEAQ (reference sequence). V was pared by 5 bases and J by 5 bases, with 13 bases of the junction left unmatched. The CDR3 loop reads CASSMRSGGREHEQYF. The CDR3 coding sequence is TGTGCCAGCAGCATGAGATCGGGCGGGAGGGAACACGAGCAGTACTTC. The whole variable domain, filled in from reference TRBV7-9 and TRBJ2-7, reads DTGVSQNPRHKITKRGQNVTFRCDPISEHNRLYWYRQTLGQGPEFLTYFQNEAQLEKSRLLSDRFSAERPKGSFSTLEIQRTEQGDSAMYLCASSMRSGGREHEQYFGPGTRLTVT.

J is TRBJ1-1 and V is TRBV27; perhaps TRBD1 as D (5 bases). The CDR3 loop spans 13 amino acids. Germline-derived CDR1 and CDR2 are MNHEY and SMNVEV (reference sequence). Trimming left V 6 bases short and J 4 bases short, with 12 bases between. The CDR3 region is CASRNRRGTEAFF. CDR3 DNA: TGTGCCAGCAGAAACCGAAGGGGCACTGAAGCTTTCTTT.

The chain couples TRBV6-5 to TRBJ2-1, with TRBD2 matching over 8 bases. Per the germline V gene, CDR1 is MNHEY and CDR2 is SVGAGI. CDR3 length: 14 amino acids. The trim removed 10 bases at V and 6 bases at J, leaving 11 bases unmatched. In DNA, the CDR3 is TGTGCCACCCGGGGGCCGGGGGGGCCCAATGAGCAGTTCTTC. Protein sequence: CATRGPGGPNEQFF.

The chain has TRBV5-1 and TRBJ2-2; 9 bases are shared with TRBD1. Germline CDR1 and CDR2: SGHRS and YFSETQ. The CDR3 has 17 amino acids. J was trimmed by 6 bases and V by 0 bases; bases with no gene match: 9. CDR3 nucleotide sequence: TGCGCCAGCAGCTTGGGTTTGGGACAGGGTCACCCCGGGGAGCTGTTTTTT. Translation gives CASSLGLGQGHPGELFF.

The chain joins TRBV6-6 to TRBJ2-1, with 11 bases fitting TRBD1. CDR1 is MNHNY and CDR2 is SVGAGI in the germline V gene (reference sequence). The CDR3 extends over 14 amino acids. Trimming cost V 4 bases and J 7 bases; bases outside gene matches: 3. CDR3 in DNA: TGTGCCAGCAGTTGGACAGGGGGCGAGAATGAGCAGTTCTTC. Protein: CASSWTGGENEQFF.

The count of this clone is one. The gene calls are TRBV5-3 and TRBJ1-1; no firm D call. TRBV5-3 is an open reading frame, and its role is uncertain. Trimming took 4 bases from V and 5 from J, leaving 21 bases between them. The CDR3 has 16 residues. CDR3 sequence (DNA): TGTGCCAGAAGCAGAGACACCCTACCCGGGAGGACTGAAGCTTTCTTT. Translated: CARSRDTLPGRTEAFF.

V gene TRBV5-8 combines with J gene TRBJ1-6, with D unresolved. Germline V gene data show CDR1 as SGHTS and CDR2 as YDEGEE. This CDR3 has 13 amino acids. Trimming stripped 9 bases from V and 7 bases from J, with 14 bases between. The CDR3 loop reads CATPPELNSPLHF. CDR3 nucleotides: TGTGCCACCCCACCGGAGCTAAATTCACCCCTCCACTTT.

The chain recombines TRBV5-6 with TRBJ2-2, with TRBD2 as a possible D gene (6 bases). The V gene lost 3 bases and the J gene lost 4 bases, with 13 bases spanning the gap. Per the germline V gene, CDR1 is SGHDT and CDR2 is YYEEEE. The CDR3 consists of 15 residues. The CDR3 DNA reads as TGTGCCAGCAGCTCCTCAGGGAGGAGCACCGGGGAGCTGTTTTTT. Translated, it gives CASSSSGRSTGELFF.

The chain employs TRBV11-3 and TRBJ1-2; unclear D gene. This CDR3 contains 12 residues. The V and J ends lost 2 bases and 6 bases respectively, with 7 bases between them. CDR1 is SGHNT and CDR2 is YENEEA in the germline V gene. The CDR3 reads CASSLRANGYTF. The CDR3 DNA sequence: TGTGCCAGCAGCTTACGCGCCAATGGCTACACCTTC.

The chain links TRBV5-4 to TRBJ2-1; D is possibly TRBD2 (6 bases). The CDR3 extends over 19 amino acids. Trimming shortened V by 0 bases and J by 4 bases, and 23 bases separated the two germline ends. From germline, CDR1 is SGHNT and CDR2 YYREEE (reference sequence). As DNA, the CDR3 is TGTGCCAGCAGCTTGGTTGCGGGGCGGGCTAAAAAGGGTTACAATGAGCAGTTCTTC. Translating gives CASSLVAGRAKKGYNEQFF.

The J gene is TRBJ2-5, the V gene TRBV7-2, with D possibly being TRBD1 (8 bases). The V and J ends lost 2 bases and 1 base respectively, with 17 bases between them. Germline assignment: CDR1 SGHTA and CDR2 FQGNSA. The CDR3 contains 17 residues. This CDR3 reads CASSLTGGGSVQETQYF. The CDR3 DNA reads TGTGCCAGCAGCTTAACAGGGGGGGGGTCGGTCCAAGAGACCCAGTACTTC.

CDR3 DNA sequence: TGTGCCAGCAGGCAGGGGGCCTCTGAAGCTTTCTTT. Its translation: CASRQGASEAFF. This chain uses TRBV28 with TRBJ1-1; 8 bases line up with TRBD1. Germline-derived CDR1 and CDR2 are MDHEN and SYDVKM. CDR3 length: 12 amino acids. V shed 6 bases and J 6 bases; nucleotides not matched to a gene: 3.